The clone carrying this T cell receptor beta chain was picked up a small number of times. What it binds is unknown. Per the germline V gene, CDR1 is PRHDT and CDR2 is FYEKMQ (reference sequence). V dropped 6 bases and J dropped 0 bases, with 9 bases sitting between them. CDR3 length: 13 residues. Donors, healthy HIV-negative adults, lacked recent acute infections or vaccinations. This entry comes from a study of shared clonotypes between healthy human individuals. The study, taken as a whole, reports: Estimated richness values were generally larger in naive subsets than in memory subsets.

Running of the assay took place at deep level. Data came from immunoSEQ multiplex PCR; TCRdb stores just in-frame clones and leaves some out. The sample shows approximately 97,000 clones, roughly two thirds of them seen only once. The TCR comes from a man in his thirties or forties in good health. The specimen sequenced was memory CD8+ T cells sorted from blood. Subset indicated: CD45RO+ cells pooled with CCR7-negative TemRA cells. The rearrangement links TRBV13 to TRBJ2-7; the D is unclear. The CDR3 is CASRFRSSYEQYF. Here the CDR3 DNA reads TGTGCCAGCAGGTTCCGGAGCTCCTACGAGCAGTACTTC.